This TCR beta chain comes out of a study of post-analysis software for immune sequencing data. As for the study in general: Patients with relapsing-remitting, secondary progressive and progressive-relapsing multiple sclerosis courses were all represented. Study observations and caveats: Those with multiple sclerosis, the patient group, showed significantly lower normalized Chao1 diversity than controls. Relative to controls, patients had a few TRBV segments at higher frequency, with TRBV5-6, TRBV5-1 and TRBV20-1 among these.

TCR beta libraries were prepared from cDNA with unique molecular identifiers. When 1 to 10 million T cells were used, they gave approximately 530,000 cDNA molecules. Each CDR3 protein gets one entry after TCRdb re-called the PCR reads with MiXCR. The sample includes 430,000 or so distinct CDR3 sequences, 30% to 45% of them seen just once. Deletions cut 0 bases from V and 6 bases from J, with 15 bases between. Germline V gene lookup returns CDR1 MNHEY and CDR2 SVGAGI. The CDR3 loop spans 15 amino acids. On this clonotype: Its antigen is not identified.

The sequencing sample was made of blood. The gene calls are TRBV6-5 and TRBJ2-7; D may be TRBD2 (7 bases). The clonotype comes from a girl between 2 and 10 years old with multiple sclerosis. This CDR3 is CASSYSGGAPTEQYF. In nucleotides, the CDR3 is TGTGCCAGCAGTTACTCGGGGGGGGCGCCTACCGAGCAGTACTTC.